The 19 T cell receptor beta chains given below trace back to one sample, sequenced in a study of T cells in Graves' hyperthyroidism and ophthalmopathy (dated by TCRdb to the late 2010s). Receptor libraries were prepared by multiplex PCR. The instrument was an Illumina HiSeq 2000. The TCR beta CDR3 regions were amplified from RNA transcripts. The first round of RT-PCR for the TCR CDR3 was performed with the HTBI primer set and the Qiagen OneStep RT-PCR kit. Starting from the raw public reads, TCRdb applied fastp trimming at Q25, assembled clones with MiXCR and retained in-frame beta chains. Rows matching on CDR3 protein sequence are summarized as one entry with the most common DNA and genes. The sample yields 500,000 to 600,000 distinct CDR3 sequences; around 46% were counted once. Approximately 7.5% of the sample belongs to the ten largest clones. Specimen: peripheral blood or thyroid tissue (not recorded which). These receptors were taken from a woman aged 18 to 35 with Graves' hyperthyroidism.

This clonotype has ten or more counts. The chain combines TRBV20-1 with TRBJ1-5; no reliable D call. The germline CDR1 and CDR2 sequences are DFQATT and SNEGSKA (reference sequence). The length of the CDR3 is 15 residues. V lost 0 bases, J lost 4 bases, and 13 bases lay in between. The CDR3: CSARDPRTINQPQHF. CDR3 DNA: TGCAGTGCTAGAGATCCCAGGACTATTAATCAGCCCCAGCATTTT.

The sample holds many counts of this clonotype. This chain joins TRBV7-2 and TRBJ2-6; D perhaps matches TRBD2 (6 bases). The V gene's germline CDR1 is SGHTA and CDR2 FQGNSA. Trimming removed 5 bases from V and 11 bases from J, with 16 bases in between. CDR3 length: 14 residues. CDR3 residues: CASSPGLRSDVLTF. CDR3 nucleotide sequence: TGTGCCAGCAGCCCGGGACTCCGGTCTGACGTCCTGACTTTC.

This clonotype was observed at least ten times. The chain is built from TRBV18 and TRBJ1-6, with D perhaps matching TRBD1 (5 bases). The CDR3 spans 15 residues. Per germline, CDR1 KGHSH and CDR2 LQKENI. Trimming stripped 6 bases from V and 7 bases from J, with 16 bases between. The CDR3 DNA reads TGTGCCAGCTCTACCGAAGGGGAGGGCAATTCACCCCTCCACTTT. Its protein is CASSTEGEGNSPLHF. The whole variable domain, remainder taken from reference TRBV18 and TRBJ1-6, is NAGVMQNPRHLVRRRGQEARLRCSPMKGHSHVYWYRQLPEEGLKFMVYLQKENIIDESGMPKERFSAEFPKEGPSILRIQQVVRGDSAAYFCASSTEGEGNSPLHFGNGTRLTVT.

The J gene is TRBJ2-1, the V gene TRBV24-1, with 7 bases fitting TRBD1. CDR3 length equals 16 residues. Germline-derived CDR1 and CDR2 are KGHDR and SFDVKD. The ends lost 6 bases at V and 0 bases at J; junction bases unmatched: 7. In DNA, the CDR3 is TGTGCCACCAGTTCCGCAGGGGGAAGCTCCTACAATGAGCAGTTCTTC. Amino acid sequence: CATSSAGGSSYNEQFF.

This chain links TRBV7-9 with TRBJ2-2, with 9 bases aligning to TRBD1. The ends lost 5 bases at V and 0 bases at J; junction bases unmatched: 7. In germline, CDR1 is SEHNR, CDR2 FQNEAQ (reference sequence). The CDR3 sequence is 17 residues long. The CDR3 sequence: CASSPADRGPNTGELFF. The CDR3 nucleotides are TGTGCCAGCAGCCCGGCGGACAGGGGACCGAACACCGGGGAGCTGTTTTTT.

In this sample, this clonotype turned up many times. The rearrangement links TRBV5-6 to TRBJ1-1, with 7 positions matching TRBD1. The CDR3 has 15 residues. In germline, CDR1 is SGHDT, CDR2 YYEEEE. The ends lost 5 bases at V and 0 bases at J; junction bases unmatched: 7. CDR3 DNA sequence: TGTGCCAGCAGTCCAGCAGGGGGGCTGAACACTGAAGCTTTCTTT. Encoded protein: CASSPAGGLNTEAFF.

The chain recombines TRBV7-3 with TRBJ2-1, with D perhaps given as TRBD1 or TRBD2 (7 bases each). The CDR3 has 17 residues. Trimming pared 4 bases from V and 9 bases from J, leaving 25 bases between. Looked up from germline, CDR1 is SGHTA and CDR2 is FQGTGA. The chain's CDR3 is CASSSGGTGQSSIEQFF. The CDR3 coding sequence is TGTGCCAGCAGCTCGGGGGGCACGGGACAGAGTTCCATTGAGCAGTTCTTC.

This clonotype occurred many times. CDR3 DNA: TGTGCTCATCAGTGGGGAACCGGGGAGCTGTTTTTT. It codes for CAHQWGTGELFF. V and J are TRBV10-3 and TRBJ2-2; D is ambiguous. CDR1 ENHRY and CDR2 SYGVKD come from the germline V gene. The CDR3 totals 12 residues.

CDR3 amino acids: CASSFNGYTF. As DNA, the CDR3 is TGTGCCAGCAGTTTCAATGGCTACACCTTC. The chain employs TRBV12-3 or TRBV12-4 and TRBJ1-2; no definite D call. V lost 3 bases to trimming and J lost 6 bases, with 2 bases between them. This CDR3 comprises 10 residues.

The chain combines TRBV20-1 with TRBJ1-4, with D tentatively TRBD1 (5 bases). The germline CDR1 and CDR2 sequences are DFQATT and SNEGSKA (reference sequence). The CDR3 has 14 residues. Trimming left V 6 bases short and J 8 bases short, with 19 bases between. CDR3 DNA sequence: TGCAGTGCCGGAGGGACCGATTGGAGCGAAAAACTGTTTTTT. This gives the protein CSAGGTDWSEKLFF.

This clonotype was seen a handful of times. A much larger clone differs by one base, so this may be a read error. The chain joins TRBV11-3 to TRBJ2-7; 9 bases map to TRBD1. CDR1 is SGHNT, CDR2 YENEEA, per germline. The CDR3 is made up of 14 amino acids. The DNA for the CDR3 is TGTGCCAGCAGTCCAACAGGGGGCTCCTACGAGCAGTGCTTC. Translation gives CASSPTGGSYEQCF.

This clonotype was detected only once. The gene calls are TRBV29-1 and TRBJ1-2, with 10 bases lining up with TRBD1. The CDR3 is 14 residues long. The germline V gene has CDR1 SQVTM and CDR2 ANQGSEA. V lost 6 bases to trimming and J lost 4 bases; unmatched junction nucleotides: 8. The CDR3 spells CSVMWTGGVYGYTF. In DNA form, the CDR3 reads TGCAGCGTCATGTGGACAGGGGGGGTCTATGGCTACACCTTC.

This clonotype was observed at least ten times. The V gene is TRBV27, the J gene TRBJ1-5; no clear D gene. Germline CDR1 is MNHEY and CDR2 is SMNVEV (reference sequence). V was cut by 4 bases and J by 4 bases, with 8 bases left in between. There are 13 residues in the CDR3. The CDR3 sequence: CASSWSVNQPQHF. DNA of the CDR3: TGTGCCAGCAGTTGGTCGGTTAATCAGCCCCAGCATTTT.

The chain uses TRBV7-2 and TRBJ1-3; tentatively, D is TRBD1 (5 bases). Trimming left V 3 bases short and J 9 bases short, with 12 bases between. CDR3 length equals 13 residues. Per the germline V gene, CDR1 is SGHTA and CDR2 is FQGNSA. CDR3 sequence (DNA): TGTGCCAGCAGCTTGTCGGTAAGGGGCACCATATATTTT. Its protein is CASSLSVRGTIYF.

This sequence joins TRBV9 and TRBJ1-2, with 8 bases matching TRBD1. V shed 4 bases, J shed 4 bases, and the junction held 12 bases outside the gene matches. Germline V gene lookup returns CDR1 SGDLS and CDR2 YYNGEE. The CDR3 consists of 16 residues. The CDR3 region is CASSPRGGGTGYGYTF. CDR3 nucleotide sequence: TGTGCCAGCAGCCCAAGAGGGGGCGGGACAGGCTATGGCTACACCTTC.

J is TRBJ2-7 and V is TRBV29-1, with TRBD1 matching over 9 bases. The CDR3 sequence is 14 residues long. Germline-derived CDR1 and CDR2 are SQVTM and ANQGSEA. The junction had 5 bases not matched to a gene; V was cut back by 5 bases and J by 0 bases. The CDR3 DNA follows: TGCAGCGTTACACCGGGACAGGGCTCCTACGAGCAGTACTTC. This sequence encodes CSVTPGQGSYEQYF.

V is TRBV29-1 and J is TRBJ2-5, with 12 bases aligning to TRBD2. After removal of 7 bases from V and 11 bases from J, the junction contained 11 bases not matched to a gene. Germline V gene lookup returns CDR1 SQVTM and CDR2 ANQGSEA. The CDR3 totals 13 residues. CDR3 loop: CSGGLAGRNEQYF. The CDR3 DNA reads TGCAGCGGTGGACTAGCGGGGCGCAATGAGCAGTACTTC.

The V call is TRBV2, the J call TRBJ2-7; D gene unclear. Near its end, the DNA agrees better with TRBJ2-4, so the J call may be wrong. The germline V gene encodes CDR1 SNHLY and CDR2 FYNNEI. The CDR3 is made up of 15 amino acids. CDR3 protein: CASSEDHSSLGIQYF. The CDR3, as DNA: TGTGCCAGCAGTGAAGACCACTCCTCATTAGGCATTCAGTACTTC.

CDR3 in DNA: TGTGCTATAGCGGGACGGACGTTCCAAGAGACCCAGTACTTC. This codes for CAIAGRTFQETQYF. This chain connects TRBV7-7 to TRBJ2-5, with 8 positions matching TRBD2. The CDR3 sequence is 14 residues long. The V gene's germline CDR1 is SSHAT and CDR2 FNYEAQ (reference sequence).